The TCR beta chain described here comes from a study of lymphopenia after photon versus proton radiotherapy. General study findings and limits: After lymphocyte nadir, photon-treated repertoires showed oligoclonal expansion, especially CD8+ Temra. Under photons, naive T cells and diversity fell while effector/memory populations rose.

Of note for this clone: The antigen is undetermined.

The method was immunoSEQ multiplex PCR; TCRdb's version includes in-frame clones alone and lacks a portion of them. The top ten hold 3% to 4% of the sample, which has more than 9,500 clones, about 87% seen once. This specimen was peripheral blood, taken from a patient treated with photon-based radiotherapy. The sequence was collected from a man in his sixties with pancreatic cancer.

The CDR3: CASSLRGLSPNYGYTF. The CDR3 bases are TGTGCCAGCAGCTTAAGGGGACTCTCCCCTAACTATGGCTACACCTTC. The V call is TRBV11-2, the J call TRBJ1-2; perhaps TRBD1 as D (5 bases). V gave up 2 bases and J gave up 0 bases, with 13 bases separating them. CDR1 SGHAT and CDR2 FQNNGV come from the germline V gene. There are 16 residues in the CDR3.